The entry that follows covers one T cell receptor (beta chain) sequence. This entry comes from a study of blood T cell repertoires in COVID-19. As for the study in general: In each case, the material was cDNA or gDNA derived from T cells, B-cell-depleted T cells, or PBMCs.

The CDR3 totals 15 residues. Trimming removed 1 base from V and 4 bases from J, with 10 bases in between. CDR1 is LNHDA and CDR2 is SQIVND in the germline V gene (reference sequence). As processed by the authors: Cell counts per sample came from amplifying reference gene primers. The protocol was immunoSEQ multiplex PCR, while the TCRdb copy is restricted to in-frame clones and leaves out a portion. The DNA gave D and trimming, while V, J and clone size come from that table. The table has about 170,000 clones, about three quarters seen once. The rearrangement uses TRBV19 and TRBJ2-2; maybe TRBD1 (6 bases). Specimen: peripheral blood. The clonotype was recovered from a man aged 60-69 years with acute or convalescent COVID-19. The CDR3 loop reads CASSIVAGVTGELFF. CDR3 nucleotide sequence: TGTGCCAGTAGTATAGTGGCAGGGGTCACCGGGGAGCTGTTTTTT.